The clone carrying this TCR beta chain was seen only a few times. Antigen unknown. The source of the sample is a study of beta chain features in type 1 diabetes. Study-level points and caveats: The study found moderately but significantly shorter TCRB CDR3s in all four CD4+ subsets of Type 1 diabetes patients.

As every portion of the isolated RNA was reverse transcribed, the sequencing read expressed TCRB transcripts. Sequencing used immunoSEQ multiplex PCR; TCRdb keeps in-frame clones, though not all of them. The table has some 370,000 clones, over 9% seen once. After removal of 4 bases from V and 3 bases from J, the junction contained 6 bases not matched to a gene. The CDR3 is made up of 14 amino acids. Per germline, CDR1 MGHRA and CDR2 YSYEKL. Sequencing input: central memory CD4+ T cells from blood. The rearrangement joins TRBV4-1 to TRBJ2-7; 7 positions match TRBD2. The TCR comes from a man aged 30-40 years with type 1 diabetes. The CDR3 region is CASSPPGLYYEQYF. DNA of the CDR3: TGCGCCAGCAGCCCTCCGGGACTATACTACGAGCAGTACTTC.